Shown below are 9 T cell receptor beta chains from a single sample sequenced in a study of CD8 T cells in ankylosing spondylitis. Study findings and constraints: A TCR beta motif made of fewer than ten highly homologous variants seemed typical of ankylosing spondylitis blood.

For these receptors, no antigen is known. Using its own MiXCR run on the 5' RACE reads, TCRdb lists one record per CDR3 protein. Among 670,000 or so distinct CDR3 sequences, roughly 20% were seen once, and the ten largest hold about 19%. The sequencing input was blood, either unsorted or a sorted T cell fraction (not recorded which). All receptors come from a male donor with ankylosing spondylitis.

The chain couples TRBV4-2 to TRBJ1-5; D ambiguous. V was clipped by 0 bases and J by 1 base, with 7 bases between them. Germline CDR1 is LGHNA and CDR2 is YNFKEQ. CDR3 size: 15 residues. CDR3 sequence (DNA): TGTGCCAGCAGCCAAGAGGAGGAAAGCAATCAGCCCCAGCATTTT. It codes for CASSQEEESNQPQHF.

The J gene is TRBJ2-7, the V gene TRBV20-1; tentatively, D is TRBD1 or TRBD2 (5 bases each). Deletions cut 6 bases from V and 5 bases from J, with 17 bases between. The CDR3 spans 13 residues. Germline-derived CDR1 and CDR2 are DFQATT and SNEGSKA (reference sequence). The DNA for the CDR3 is TGCAGTGCAGGGACCTCGGGGACCCACGAGCAGTACTTC. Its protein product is CSAGTSGTHEQYF.

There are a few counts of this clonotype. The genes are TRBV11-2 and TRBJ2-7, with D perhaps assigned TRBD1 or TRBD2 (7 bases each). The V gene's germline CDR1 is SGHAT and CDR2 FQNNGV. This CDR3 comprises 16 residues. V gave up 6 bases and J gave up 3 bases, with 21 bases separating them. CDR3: CASRPLRGGKLYEQYF. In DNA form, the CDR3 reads TGTGCCAGCAGACCACTCAGGGGGGGCAAACTCTACGAGCAGTACTTC.

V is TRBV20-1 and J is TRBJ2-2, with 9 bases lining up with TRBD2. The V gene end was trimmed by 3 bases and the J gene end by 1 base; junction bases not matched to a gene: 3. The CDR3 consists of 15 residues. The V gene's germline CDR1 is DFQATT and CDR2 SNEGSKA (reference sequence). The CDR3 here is CSARRGGRNTGELFF. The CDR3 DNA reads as TGCAGTGCTAGGCGGGGGGGACGGAACACCGGGGAGCTGTTTTTT.

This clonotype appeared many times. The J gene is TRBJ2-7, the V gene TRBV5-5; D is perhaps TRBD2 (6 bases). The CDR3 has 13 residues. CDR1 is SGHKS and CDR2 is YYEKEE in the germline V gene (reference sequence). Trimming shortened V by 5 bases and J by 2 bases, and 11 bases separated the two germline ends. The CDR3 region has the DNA TGTGCCAGCAGGGGGGGACTGACCTACGAGCAGTACTTC. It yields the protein CASRGGLTYEQYF.

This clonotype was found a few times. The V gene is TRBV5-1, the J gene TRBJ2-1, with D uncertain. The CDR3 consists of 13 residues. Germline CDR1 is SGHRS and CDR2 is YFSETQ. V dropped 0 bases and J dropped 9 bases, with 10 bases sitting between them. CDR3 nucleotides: TGCGCCAGCAGCTTGGGTGACACTGGTGAGCAGTTCTTC. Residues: CASSLGDTGEQFF.

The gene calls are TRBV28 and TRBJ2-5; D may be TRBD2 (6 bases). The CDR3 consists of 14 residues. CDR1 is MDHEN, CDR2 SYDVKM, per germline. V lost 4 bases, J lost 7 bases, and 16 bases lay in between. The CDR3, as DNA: TGTGCCAGCAGTTCCGGGACTGCCTTTGGGACCCAGTACTTC. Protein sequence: CASSSGTAFGTQYF.

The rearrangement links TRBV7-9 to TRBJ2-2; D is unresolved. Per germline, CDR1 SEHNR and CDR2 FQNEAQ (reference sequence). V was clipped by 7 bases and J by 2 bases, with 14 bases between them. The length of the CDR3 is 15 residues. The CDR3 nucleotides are TGTGCCAGCACCTCCGGGTGGGGAAACACCGGGGAGCTGTTTTTT. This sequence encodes CASTSGWGNTGELFF.

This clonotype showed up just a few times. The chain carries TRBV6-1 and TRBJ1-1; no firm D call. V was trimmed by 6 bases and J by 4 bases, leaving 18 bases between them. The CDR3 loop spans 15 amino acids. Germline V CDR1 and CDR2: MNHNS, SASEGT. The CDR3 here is CASSGKDLGGTEAFF. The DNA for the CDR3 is TGTGCCAGCAGCGGGAAGGACCTTGGTGGCACTGAAGCTTTCTTT.